This TCR beta chain was sequenced for a study of CD8 T cells in Susac syndrome. J gave up 5 bases and V 4 bases, and 2 bases lay outside the gene matches. The germline V gene has CDR1 SEHNR and CDR2 FQNEAQ (reference sequence). CDR3 length equals 14 residues. Random hexamers primed reverse transcription of roughly 0.5 to 1 ug RNA. TCRdb re-analysed the immunoSEQ multiplex PCR reads in MiXCR, keeping a single row per CDR3 protein. Among roughly 170,000 distinct CDR3 sequences listed, 85% to 95% were seen once. This TCR came from a human donor with multiple sclerosis. The chain is built from TRBV7-9 and TRBJ1-5, with 10 positions matching TRBD1. Sequencing was performed on CD4+ T cells from PBMCs. CDR3 amino acids: CASSWGTGDQPQHF. In DNA, the CDR3 is TGTGCCAGCAGCTGGGGGACAGGGGATCAGCCCCAGCATTTT.